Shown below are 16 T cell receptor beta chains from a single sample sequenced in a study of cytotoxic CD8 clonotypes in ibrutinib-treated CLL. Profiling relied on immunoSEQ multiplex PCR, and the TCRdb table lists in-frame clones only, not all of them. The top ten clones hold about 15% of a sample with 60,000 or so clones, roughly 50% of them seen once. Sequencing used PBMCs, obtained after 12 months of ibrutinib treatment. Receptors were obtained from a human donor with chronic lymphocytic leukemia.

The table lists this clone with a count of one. The CDR3 here is CASSLVQGANSPLHF. The CDR3 DNA sequence: TGTGCCAGCAGCTTGGTCCAGGGGGCCAATTCACCCCTCCACTTT. The rearrangement uses TRBV5-6 and TRBJ1-6; 8 bases fit TRBD1. With V trimmed by 0 bases and J by 7 bases, 3 bases remained unmatched. The CDR3 has 15 residues. In germline, CDR1 is SGHDT, CDR2 YYEEEE.

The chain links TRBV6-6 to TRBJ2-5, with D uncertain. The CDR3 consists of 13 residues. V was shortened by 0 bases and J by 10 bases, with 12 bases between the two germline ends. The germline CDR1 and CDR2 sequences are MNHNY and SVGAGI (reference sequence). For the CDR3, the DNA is TGTGCCAGCAGTTACTCGATGGCCGGCAGCCAGTACTTC. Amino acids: CASSYSMAGSQYF.

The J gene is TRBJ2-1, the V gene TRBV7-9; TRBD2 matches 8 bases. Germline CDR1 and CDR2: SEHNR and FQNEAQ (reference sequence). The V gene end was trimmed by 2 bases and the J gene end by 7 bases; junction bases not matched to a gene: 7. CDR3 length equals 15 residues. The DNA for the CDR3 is TGTGCCAGCAGCTTACAGGCGGGGGGAAGGAATGAGCAGTTCTTC. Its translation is CASSLQAGGRNEQFF.

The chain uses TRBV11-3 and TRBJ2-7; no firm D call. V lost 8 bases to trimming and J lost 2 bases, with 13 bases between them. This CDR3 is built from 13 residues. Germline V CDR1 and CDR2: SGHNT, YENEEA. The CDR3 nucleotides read TGTGCCAGCCCCTGTACTTTGACCTACGAGCAGTACGTC. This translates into CASPCTLTYEQYV.

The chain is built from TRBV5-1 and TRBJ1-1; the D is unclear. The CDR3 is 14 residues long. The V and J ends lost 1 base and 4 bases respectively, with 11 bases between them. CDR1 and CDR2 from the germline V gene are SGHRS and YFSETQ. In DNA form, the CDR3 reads TGCGCCAGCAGCTTGCGGCCAGCGGGCACTGAAGCTTTCTTT. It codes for CASSLRPAGTEAFF.

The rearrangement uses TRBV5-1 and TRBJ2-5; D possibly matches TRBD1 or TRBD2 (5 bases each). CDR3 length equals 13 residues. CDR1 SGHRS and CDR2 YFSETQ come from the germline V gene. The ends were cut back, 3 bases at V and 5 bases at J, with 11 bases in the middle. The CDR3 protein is CASSSQGRETQYF. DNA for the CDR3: TGCGCCAGCAGCTCTCAGGGACGGGAGACCCAGTACTTC.

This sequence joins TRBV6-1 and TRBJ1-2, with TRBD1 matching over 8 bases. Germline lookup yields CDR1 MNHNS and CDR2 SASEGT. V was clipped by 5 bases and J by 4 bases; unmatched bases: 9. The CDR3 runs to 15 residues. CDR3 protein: CASSPGTGPSYGYTF. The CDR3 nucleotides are TGTGCCAGCAGTCCCGGGACAGGACCGTCCTATGGCTACACCTTC.

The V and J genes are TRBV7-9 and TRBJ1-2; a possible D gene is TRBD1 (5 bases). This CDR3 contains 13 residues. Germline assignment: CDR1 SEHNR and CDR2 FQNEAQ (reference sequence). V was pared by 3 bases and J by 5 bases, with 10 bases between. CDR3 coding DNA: TGTGCCAGCAGCTTCGGGACGGATTATGGCTACACCTTC. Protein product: CASSFGTDYGYTF.

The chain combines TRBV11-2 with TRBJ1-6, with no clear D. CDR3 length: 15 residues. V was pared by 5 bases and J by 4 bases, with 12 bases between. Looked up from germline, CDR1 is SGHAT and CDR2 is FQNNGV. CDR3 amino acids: CASSRTESYNSPLHF. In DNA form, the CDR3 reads TGTGCCAGCAGCCGCACAGAGAGTTATAATTCACCCCTCCACTTT.

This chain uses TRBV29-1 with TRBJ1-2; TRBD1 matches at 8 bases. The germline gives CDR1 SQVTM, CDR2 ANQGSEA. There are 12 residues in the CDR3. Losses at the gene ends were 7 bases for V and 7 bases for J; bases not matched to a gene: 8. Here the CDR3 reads CSDLQGEAGYTF. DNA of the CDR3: TGCAGCGATCTACAGGGGGAGGCTGGCTACACCTTC.

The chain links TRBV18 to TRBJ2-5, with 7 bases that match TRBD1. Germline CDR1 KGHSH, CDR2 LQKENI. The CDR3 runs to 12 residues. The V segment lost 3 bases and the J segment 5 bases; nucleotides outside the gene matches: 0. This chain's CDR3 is CASSPTGETQYF. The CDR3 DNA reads TGTGCCAGCTCACCGACAGGGGAGACCCAGTACTTC.

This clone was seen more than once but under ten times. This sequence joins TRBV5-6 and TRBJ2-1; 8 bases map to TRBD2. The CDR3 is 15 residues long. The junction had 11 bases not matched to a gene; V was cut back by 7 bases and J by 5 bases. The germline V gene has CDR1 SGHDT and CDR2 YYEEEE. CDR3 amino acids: CASADSLAAHNEQFF. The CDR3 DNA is TGTGCCAGCGCTGACTCACTAGCGGCCCACAATGAGCAGTTCTTC.

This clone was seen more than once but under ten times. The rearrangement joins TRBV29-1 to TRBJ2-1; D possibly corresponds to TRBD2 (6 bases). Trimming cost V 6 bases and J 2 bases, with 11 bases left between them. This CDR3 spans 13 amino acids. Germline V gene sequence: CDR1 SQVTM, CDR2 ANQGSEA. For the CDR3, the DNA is TGCAGCGTGCAGGGACTCCCCTACAATGAGCAGTTCTTC. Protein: CSVQGLPYNEQFF.

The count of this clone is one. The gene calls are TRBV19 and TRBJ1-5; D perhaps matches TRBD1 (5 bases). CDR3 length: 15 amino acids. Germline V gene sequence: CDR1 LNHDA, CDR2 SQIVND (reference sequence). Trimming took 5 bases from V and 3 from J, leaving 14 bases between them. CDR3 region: CASSPAAGINQPQHF. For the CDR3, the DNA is TGTGCCAGTAGTCCGGCGGCAGGGATCAATCAGCCCCAGCATTTT.

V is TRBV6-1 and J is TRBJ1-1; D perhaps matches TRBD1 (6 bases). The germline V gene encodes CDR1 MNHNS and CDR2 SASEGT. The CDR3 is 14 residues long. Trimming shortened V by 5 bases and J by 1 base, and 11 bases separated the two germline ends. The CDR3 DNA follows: TGTGCCAGCAGTAGAGGACAGAAGAACACTGAAGCTTTCTTT. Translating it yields CASSRGQKNTEAFF.

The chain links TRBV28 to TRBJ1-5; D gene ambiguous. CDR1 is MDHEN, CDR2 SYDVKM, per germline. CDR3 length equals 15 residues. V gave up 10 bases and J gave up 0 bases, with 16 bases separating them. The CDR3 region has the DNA TGTGCCACCATGAGAAGGTTAAGTAGCAATCAGCCCCAGCATTTT. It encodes CATMRRLSSNQPQHF.